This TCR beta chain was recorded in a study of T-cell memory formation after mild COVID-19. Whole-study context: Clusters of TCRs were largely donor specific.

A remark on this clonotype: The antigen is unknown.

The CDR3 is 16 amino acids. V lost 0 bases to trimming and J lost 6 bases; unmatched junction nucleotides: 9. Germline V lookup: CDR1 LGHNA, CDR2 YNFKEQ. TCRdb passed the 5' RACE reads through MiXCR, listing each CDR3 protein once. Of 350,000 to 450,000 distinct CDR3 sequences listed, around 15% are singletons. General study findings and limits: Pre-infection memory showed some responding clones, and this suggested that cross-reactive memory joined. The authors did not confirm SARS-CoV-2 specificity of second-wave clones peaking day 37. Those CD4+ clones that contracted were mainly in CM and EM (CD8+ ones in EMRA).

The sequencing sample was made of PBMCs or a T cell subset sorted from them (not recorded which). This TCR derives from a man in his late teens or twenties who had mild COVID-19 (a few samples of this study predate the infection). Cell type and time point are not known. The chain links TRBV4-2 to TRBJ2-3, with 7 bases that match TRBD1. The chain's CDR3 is CASSQDARGSRDTQYF. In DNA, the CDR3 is TGTGCCAGCAGCCAAGACGCCAGGGGGTCTCGGGATACGCAGTATTTT.